This T cell receptor beta chain was sequenced during a study of Graves' ophthalmopathy and Graves' hyperthyroidism. Study-wide context: Investigators collected peripheral blood at initial diagnosis, before any treatment was given. Findings and limits, study-wide: In blood, most expanded thyroid clonotypes above 0.001 frequency were also detected.

Ineligible for inclusion were patients with other autoimmune diseases, uncontrolled infections, pregnancy or lactation. Out of more than 8.5 ml of fresh peripheral blood, PBMCs were obtained. In regard to this clonotype: What it binds is not known.

Using RNA transcripts, the TCR beta CDR3 regions were amplified. Following a first-round RT-PCR that used HTBI primers, a second-round multiplex PCR was carried out. TCRdb processed the multiplex PCR reads anew with MiXCR; each CDR3 protein has one entry. Among 200,000 to 250,000 distinct CDR3 sequences listed, roughly 50% were seen once. Sequencing was performed on peripheral blood. The sequence came from an adult man with Graves' ophthalmopathy.

CDR3 loop: CASSQADRGETQYF. The CDR3 nucleotides are TGTGCCAGCAGCCAAGCTGACAGGGGGGAGACCCAGTACTTC. This rearrangement joins TRBV7-2 to TRBJ2-5, with 9 bases aligning to TRBD1. This CDR3 comprises 14 residues. The V segment lost 5 bases and the J segment 5 bases; nucleotides outside the gene matches: 6. Germline CDR1 is SGHTA and CDR2 is FQGNSA.